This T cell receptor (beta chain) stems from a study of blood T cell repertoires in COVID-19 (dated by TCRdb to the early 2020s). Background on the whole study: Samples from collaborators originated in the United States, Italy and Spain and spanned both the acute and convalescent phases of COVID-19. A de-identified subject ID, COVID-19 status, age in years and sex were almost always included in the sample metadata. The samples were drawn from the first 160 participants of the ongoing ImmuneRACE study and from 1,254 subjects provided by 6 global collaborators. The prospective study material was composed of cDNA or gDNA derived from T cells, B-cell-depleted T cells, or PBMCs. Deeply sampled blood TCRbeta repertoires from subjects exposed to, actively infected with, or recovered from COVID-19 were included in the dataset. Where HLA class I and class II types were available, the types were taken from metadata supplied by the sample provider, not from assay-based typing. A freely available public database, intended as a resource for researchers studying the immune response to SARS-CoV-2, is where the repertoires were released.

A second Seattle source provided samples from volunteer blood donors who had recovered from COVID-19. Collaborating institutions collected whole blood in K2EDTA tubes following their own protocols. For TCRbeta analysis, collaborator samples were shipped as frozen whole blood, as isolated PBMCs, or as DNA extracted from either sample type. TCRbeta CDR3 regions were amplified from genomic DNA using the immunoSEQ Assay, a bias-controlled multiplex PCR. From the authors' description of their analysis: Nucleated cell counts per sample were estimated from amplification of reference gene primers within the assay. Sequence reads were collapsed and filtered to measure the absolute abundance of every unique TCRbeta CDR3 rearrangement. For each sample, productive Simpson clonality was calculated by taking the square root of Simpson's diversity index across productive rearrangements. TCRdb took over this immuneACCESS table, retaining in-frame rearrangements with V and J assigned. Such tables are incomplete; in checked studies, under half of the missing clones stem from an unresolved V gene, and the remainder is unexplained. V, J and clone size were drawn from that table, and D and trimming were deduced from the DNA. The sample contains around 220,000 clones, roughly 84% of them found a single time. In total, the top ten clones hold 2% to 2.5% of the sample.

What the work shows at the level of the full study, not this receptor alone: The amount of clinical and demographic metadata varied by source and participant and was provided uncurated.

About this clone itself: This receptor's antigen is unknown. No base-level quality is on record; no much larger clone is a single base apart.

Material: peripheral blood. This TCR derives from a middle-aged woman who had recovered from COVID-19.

The CDR3 sequence is CASSIVAGNYGYTF. The DNA sequence is as follows: TGTGCCAGTAGTATTGTTGCGGGTAACTATGGCTACACCTTC. Recombination joined TRBV19 with TRBJ1-2; the D gene cannot be named for sure. CDR1 and CDR2 are read off the germline V gene (reference sequence) as LNHDA and SQIVND. The V end loses 3 bases and the J end loses 1 base, and a stretch of 9 bases separates them. Spanning cysteine to phenylalanine, the CDR3 consists of 14 amino acids. Just CDR3 DNA is preserved here, 42 bases in frame from base 1.